The source of this TCR beta chain is a study of shared clonotypes between healthy human individuals. In the study overall: The plates for each donor numbered three CD4 naive, three CD4 memory, two CD8 naive and one CD8 memory.

Using immunoSEQ multiplex PCR, the repertoire was profiled, and TCRdb retains in-frame clones only, with some absent. The table lists about 2.1 million clones, roughly 95% of them singletons. Naive CD8 populations comprised CD45RO-negative cells positively selected for CCR7, excluding terminally differentiated effector memory CD45RA+ cells. Sequencing was done on a sample of naive CD8+ T cells from PBMCs. The receptor's source is a man in his late teens or twenties in good health. Some clones in this sample may be carry-over from other donors' samples.

The CDR3 nucleotides are TGTGCCAGCAGCACGCGGACAGGGTTGACAGAGACCCAGTACTTC. Translation gives CASSTRTGLTETQYF. This chain connects TRBV13 to TRBJ2-5; 8 nucleotides match TRBD1. Germline trimming cut 5 bases from V and 4 bases from J; bases unmatched to any gene: 9. The CDR3 consists of 15 residues. CDR1 PRHDT and CDR2 FYEKMQ come from the germline V gene (reference sequence).